Listed below are T cell receptor beta chains from one sample, sequenced in a study of cytomegalovirus exposure and HLA in healthy donors. Assay: immunoSEQ multiplex PCR; the TCRdb copy retains only in-frame clones and omits some. The sample gives 150,000 to 160,000 clones, 80% of which show up once; around 5.6% is in the top ten. Sequenced material: PBMCs. Every receptor here comes from a woman aged 40 to 49 in good health and CMV-seropositive. Both conserved end residues are part of each CDR3. D genes are given only for firm matches.

>TRBD1|TRBV7-2
CASSLDAGGETQYF
>-|TRBV6-5
CASSSYSIRTNQPQHF
>-|TRBV14
CASSQSTGSYEQYF
>-|TRBV30
CAWSAGDTQYF
>-|TRBV28
CASRGPFAGALFF
>-|TRBV6-5
CASSLSYTDTQYF
>-|TRBV30
CAWSVGLALGAKETQYF
>-|TRBV7-2
CASTYEGGHYGYTF
>-|TRBV29-1
CSARGGNTEAFF
>TRBD2|TRBV6-5
CASSYRAGGPYEQYF
>TRBD1|TRBV28
CASSGSGQGNEKLFF
>-|TRBV4-1
CASSQDWGRSYNEQFF
>-|TRBV30
CAWSRQEETEAFF
>-|TRBV30
CAWSRFGQPRETQYF
>TRBD1|TRBV19
CASSIPGQGVRNEQFF
>TRBD2|TRBV18
CASSPWRLAGVNQETQYF
>TRBD1|TRBV29-1
CSVAGQGFYGYTF
>TRBD2|TRBV5-1
CASSPGSGREDTQYF
>TRBD1|TRBV7-2
CASSLRQGMLGNQPQHF
>TRBD2|TRBV19
CASSIGPGVSGRSTARDEQFF
>TRBD2|TRBV9
CASGNAGRASYNEQFF
>-|TRBV19
CASSASGLLGGNTIYF
>-|TRBV19
CASRKTANTGELFF
>-|TRBV5-1
CASRNGETQYF
>-|TRBV27
CASGATSSTDTQYF
>-|TRBV13
CASSLKLFKEQYF
>TRBD1|TRBV23-1
CASSQNRGYEQYF
>TRBD1|TRBV5-5
CASSSPGQGVLYEQYF
>TRBD1|TRBV19
CASTLRTGGNTGELFF
>-|TRBV7-9
CASSIQVSLNYGYTF
>TRBD2|TRBV13
CASSLPGRVTGELFF
>TRBD1|TRBV5-4
CASSLRQGAPNEQFF
>-|TRBV25-1
CASRRGGGPYEQYF
>TRBD2|TRBV11-2
CASSPLVAGGTYEQYF
>-|TRBV30
CASEAETQYF
>-|TRBV19
CASSGGRSAGYTF
>TRBD1|TRBV19
CASSTEITGATNEKLFF
>-|TRBV10-2
CASGTYEQYF
>TRBD2|TRBV28
CASSGQLAGGPDEQFF
>TRBD1|TRBV7-8
CASSSRDRGERYEQYF
>TRBD2|TRBV27
CASSLYPPGAGGYNEQFF
>TRBD1|TRBV19
CASNRGGTGELFF
>-|TRBV19
CASSTSGANVLTF
>-|TRBV6-1
CASSEVSLLRNEQFF
>TRBD1|TRBV7-7
CASSRDRGETQYF
>-|TRBV5-1
CASSLRGEDTQYF
>TRBD1|TRBV6-1
CASNRGLAYEQYF